This T cell receptor (beta chain) stems from a study of cytomegalovirus exposure and HLA in healthy donors (dated 2017 in TCRdb). Background on the whole study: According to an earlier analysis of a few hundred of the donors, about 190 million T cells yielded 95 million to 140 million unique TCR beta sequences and more than 250 Gb of sequence data. Among almost 400 genotyped donors of the cohort, an average of approximately 230,000 unique TCR beta nucleotide sequences were sequenced per donor, about a sixth of them non-productive. Using immunosequencing, the study profiled T cell repertoires from about 620 subjects and related those repertoires to cytomegalovirus serostatus. A separate validation cohort of approximately 120 different subjects was used in addition to the roughly 670-subject first cohort. In a later genetic analysis, genome-wide SNP genotypes for about 55% of the roughly 700 donors were used, and that subset was treated as a discovery cohort. Typing coverage varied by locus: about 620-640 donors for A, B, C, DRB1 and DQB1; under 550 for DQA1; approximately 610 for DPA1; 400 to 480 for DPB1. An early release covering just under 650 HLA-typed donors comprised about 300 gigabases of sequencing data and around 86 million unique TCR sequences. Donor age, sex, ethnicity and CMV serostatus were compiled alongside the repertoire data. To predict cytomegalovirus infection status, the study brought together high-throughput TCR immunosequencing, statistical association of individual TCRs with disease status, and machine learning. Among the roughly 400 genotyped donors, around 79% belonged to the genetic ancestry cluster associated with self-reported Caucasian donors. Rather than drawing on any new phenotypic data, the later analysis identified candidate immune exposures from TCR beta sequences and the way those sequences occurred across donors. A later analysis re-examined previously published TCR beta repertoires from about 670 donors and added high-resolution HLA genotyping to investigate patterns of TCR occurrence. HLA typing covered class I and class II loci at four-digit resolution. To decide whether each TCR beta V gene segment behaved as functional or pseudogenic, an earlier analysis of fewer than 750 of the donors relied on high-throughput TCR beta sequencing. Every repertoire in the discovery cohort had been generated on one and the same sequencing platform. The study aimed to test whether cataloging public T cell receptors could reveal signatures of past pathogen exposure. Because of strong linkage in the cohort, roughly five DR-DQ haplotypes were treated as single units for association and clustering. Broad study findings and their caveats: Linkage disequilibrium might explain the correlated functional status among segregating V segments, but an unknown experimental factor could not be excluded. In vitro tests confirmed that a few of the cytomegalovirus-associated TCR beta chains recognize cytomegalovirus antigens. The sequencing pipeline was judged likely to have produced a cluster of highly shared sequence variants as a technical artifact. A later analysis associated about 17,000 TCR beta sequences with specific HLA alleles at a false discovery rate of 0.05. Because counts were too low, roughly 18 rarely observed V segments, including chromosome 9 orphons, were left out of the earlier analysis of approximately 580 of the donors. A later analysis found that TCR association rates varied across HLA loci, with DRB1 alleles showing the most associated TCRs and HLA-C alleles the fewest. A total of some 180 TCR beta chains were listed by the study as associated with cytomegalovirus. In a later analysis, HLA-associated TCR beta chains showed more clonal expansion and lower generation probabilities than non-associated chains that were equally common. An earlier analysis of some 560 of the donors showed that most TCR beta V segments appeared in productive rearrangements either about 90% or about 30% of the time, which broadly matched IMGT annotations. Because HLA typing was unavailable for some donors at each locus, only the typed subset was used in association tests. An association between a missense DCLRE1C variant and V-gene and J-gene trimming of TCR beta chains was found in a later genetic analysis and replicated in an independent cohort. In this cohort, only TCR beta chains were sequenced, and detectable features were limited by the absence of alpha or paired-chain data. Presence/absence analyses assumed roughly uniform sequencing depth across donors, an assumption that may not hold. While some public TCRs were present in many individuals, most TCR sequences turned up only very rarely across donors. A further reported finding was that TCR beta sequences accurately predicted the HLA-A and HLA-B alleles for most subjects in the first cohort. The classifier was reported to diagnose cytomegalovirus status with high specificity and sensitivity in both the original and validation cohorts. According to a later analysis, most CMV-associated TCR beta chains appeared to be HLA-restricted, and the HLA associations seemed to be driven largely by CMV exposure. Assigning TCR associations to individual alleles was difficult when HLA alleles, especially DR and DQ, strongly co-occurred. For the cohort, immune exposure information was limited to CMV serostatus. Some IMGT-functional V segments, including TRBV6-2 and TRBV6-3, could not be told apart with the 87-base-pair reads, so those segments were excluded. It was suggested by the authors that the approach could potentially be generalized to other disease states and immunological phenotypes. Compared with the roughly 670-donor mean, donors in an Asian-associated ancestry cluster had fewer N-insertions in productive TCRs, according to a later genetic analysis. In a later analysis, several top co-occurrence clusters were reported to appear linked to parvovirus B19, influenza, CMV and Epstein-Barr virus.

The V end gives up 3 bases and the J end 3 bases, leaving 3 bases in the junction not matched to a gene. CDR1 and CDR2 are drawn from the germline V gene: SGHTA, FQGNSA. Counted from cysteine to phenylalanine, this CDR3 has 14 amino acids. Only CDR3 DNA is held: 42 bases, read in frame from base 1. In total, approximately 690 healthy bone marrow donors made up the cohort. All cohort members were sampled while nominally healthy, although unrecorded immune exposures were likely present. The donor tested CMV seronegative, placing the donor among the 350 to 400 seronegative members of the cohort. A peripheral blood sample was collected from each donor, and TCR beta sequencing was performed on peripheral blood mononuclear cells. The Qiagen DNeasy Blood Extraction Kit was used to extract genomic DNA from the blood cell samples. Notes on this clone: What antigen it recognizes has not been identified. Base quality data are lacking; no much larger clone is found one base away.

The library was made by the immunoSEQ multiplex PCR assay. For the multiplex PCR, a mixture combining 60 forward primers for TCR Vbeta segments and 13 reverse primers for TCR Jbeta segments was used. A multiplex PCR assay on genomic DNA amplified the CDR3 region of rearranged TCR beta genes. Amplified TCR beta libraries were sequenced as 87-base-pair reads on the Illumina HiSeq System. Regarding the original processing steps: A later analysis tallied approximately 87 million unique TCR beta chains across the 700 or so repertoires, and about 10 million of those chains were shared by two or more donors. A nearest-neighbor algorithm error-corrected the raw reads and collapsed the reads into unique sequences, merging closely related sequences to remove PCR and sequencing errors. V, D and J gene segments were assigned by aligning CDR3 sequences to IMGT reference sequences. For a sequence to be retained, a match of at least six nucleotides to both a V gene segment and a J gene segment was required. Rearrangements were called productive when the CDR3 lacked stop codons and stayed in frame with V and J; all others were non-productive. Following IMGT convention, CDR3 was defined as the stretch from the second conserved V-encoded cysteine to the conserved J-encoded phenylalanine. In an earlier analysis of 550 to 650 of the donors, sequences lacking an unambiguous match to a single V gene segment were excluded. An earlier analysis of approximately 590 of the donors called V segments functional above 56.7% productive rearrangements and segregating when the between-donor standard deviation exceeded 5%. A statistical classification framework was built to diagnose cytomegalovirus status from the catalog of TCR beta chain sequences. In a later analysis, V and J genes were assigned by comparing TCR nucleotide sequences against IMGT/GENE-DB human TR gene sequences. A later analysis assigned CDR3 sequences and most-parsimonious VDJ recombination scenarios with the TCRdist pipeline. In a later analysis, every TCR beta chain was defined by the combination of its CDR3 amino acid sequence and its V-gene family, and reads without a unique V-gene family were dropped. In a later analysis, 450 to 600 highly shared, low-generation-probability nucleotide sequences were removed to address suspected cross-contamination and a sequencing artifact. For each public chain, a later analysis derived a clonal expansion index from normalized ranks of inferred template counts within each repertoire. Generation probabilities in a later analysis came from a VDJ recombination model fitted to out-of-frame rearrangements, and those results were checked against IGoR. In a later analysis, TCR-TCR, TCR-HLA and TCR-CMV co-occurrence was scored with hypergeometric tests, and a repertoire-size bias correction was applied to TCR pairs. A later analysis estimated false discovery rates by permuting HLA or CMV assignments 20 times. In a later analysis, co-occurring TCRs were grouped using DBSCAN, with TCRdist sequence similarity added in when clustering inside HLA-allele-positive subsets. Repertoires with fewer than 30,000 or more than 120,000 public chains were left out of co-occurrence clustering, as were five repertoires with anomalous nucleotide sharing. TCRdb stores this immuneACCESS table with in-frame sequences only. Part of the clones is absent; in the studies checked, under half of the shortfall reflects unresolved V genes, and no reason is known for the rest. V, J and clone size are taken as reported in that table, and D and trimming were inferred from the DNA itself. The sample yields about 100,000 clones; around 82% were counted once. 0.76% of the sample goes to the ten largest clones.

Material for sequencing was PBMCs. The receptor's source is a woman aged 55-75 years in good health and CMV-seronegative. The V and J segments used are TRBV7-2 and TRBJ2-7; TRBD1 agrees with 9 junctional bases. The DNA sequence is as follows: TGTGCCAGCAGCTTCCGGGACAGGGACTACGAGCAGTACTTC. The translation is CASSFRDRDYEQYF.